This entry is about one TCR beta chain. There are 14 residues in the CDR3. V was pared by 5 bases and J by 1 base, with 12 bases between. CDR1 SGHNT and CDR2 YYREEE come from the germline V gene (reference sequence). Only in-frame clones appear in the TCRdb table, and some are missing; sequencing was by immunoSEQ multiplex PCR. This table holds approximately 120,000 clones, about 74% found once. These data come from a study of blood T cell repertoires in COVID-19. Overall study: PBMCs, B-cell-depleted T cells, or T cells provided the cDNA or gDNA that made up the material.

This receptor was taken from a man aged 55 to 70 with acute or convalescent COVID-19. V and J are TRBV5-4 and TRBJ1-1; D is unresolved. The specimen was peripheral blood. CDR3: CASSKAGGNTEAFF. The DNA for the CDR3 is TGTGCCAGCAGTAAGGCGGGCGGGAACACTGAAGCTTTCTTT. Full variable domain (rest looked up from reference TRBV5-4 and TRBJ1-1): ETGVTQSPTHLIKTRGQQVTLRCSSQSGHNTVSWYQQALGQGPQFIFQYYREEENGRGNFPPRFSGLQFPNYSSELNVNALELDDSALYLCASSKAGGNTEAFFGQGTRLTVV.